The present T cell receptor beta chain was sequenced within a study of cytomegalovirus exposure and HLA in healthy donors. Amplification used 60 Vbeta primers and 13 Jbeta primers. Profiled with immunoSEQ multiplex PCR; TCRdb holds only in-frame clones, not every one. This table has more than 85,000 clones, less than 85% appearing once. The trim removed 6 bases at V and 3 bases at J, leaving 7 bases unmatched. There are 14 residues in the CDR3. Germline values: CDR1 SGHTA, CDR2 FQGNSA. This clonotype was sampled from a man aged 25-40 years in good health and CMV-seropositive. This chain joins TRBV7-2 and TRBJ2-7, with TRBD2 matching 8 bases. The sequenced material came from PBMCs. CDR3 region: CASSPRRGDYEQYF. CDR3 sequence (DNA): TGTGCCAGCAGTCCAAGGCGGGGGGACTACGAGCAGTACTTC.